This passage covers 22 T cell receptor beta chains from one sample sequenced in a study of Ad26.COV2.S vaccination and SARS-CoV-2 variants. Sequencing used immunoSEQ multiplex PCR; TCRdb keeps in-frame clones, though not all of them. The table records 320,000 or so clones, roughly 90% of them present only once. Specified treatment: around 19 received Ad26.COV2.S at low or high dose, single or two shots; roughly five received placebo; per-sample allocation not given. Vaccine and placebo recipients were sampled on day 63 after the first injection. The material was peripheral blood, obtained in a trial of Ad26.COV2.S vaccine versus placebo. The receptors here all came from a person aged 18-65 years who received the Ad26.COV2.S COVID-19 vaccine or a placebo.

The CDR3, as DNA: TGTGCCACCAGTGATAGCCTACTAGCGGGGGGCCAAGAGACCCAGTACTTC. Protein sequence: CATSDSLLAGGQETQYF. This chain joins TRBV24-1 and TRBJ2-5; 12 bases align to TRBD2. The CDR3 covers 17 residues. After removal of 3 bases from V and 1 base from J, the junction contained 5 bases not matched to a gene. Germline loops: CDR1 KGHDR, CDR2 SFDVKD.

This clone has only one observation. The chain carries TRBV18 and TRBJ2-7; perhaps TRBD2 as D (5 bases). The V and J ends lost 2 bases and 7 bases respectively, with 12 bases between them. This CDR3 has 13 amino acids. The germline V gene has CDR1 KGHSH and CDR2 LQKENI. This chain's CDR3 is CASSPKREEEQYV. In DNA form, the CDR3 reads TGTGCCAGCTCACCAAAGAGGGAAGAAGAGCAGTACGTC.

The chain is built from TRBV30 and TRBJ1-3; D might be TRBD1 (6 bases). V was shortened by 2 bases and J by 9 bases, with 23 bases between the two germline ends. CDR1 is GTSNPN and CDR2 is SVGIG in the germline V gene (reference sequence). The CDR3 covers 16 residues. The CDR3 DNA reads as TGTGCCTGGAGTCGGTCGGGCAAACAGGGTTTGCGCACCATATATTTT. This sequence encodes CAWSRSGKQGLRTIYF.

The V and J genes are TRBV10-2 and TRBJ2-1, with TRBD2 matching 14 bases. CDR3 length: 21 residues. CDR1 WSHSY and CDR2 SAAADI come from the germline V gene. The ends lost 6 bases at V and 0 bases at J; junction bases unmatched: 16. CDR3 loop: CASSLLDGLAGGLSSYNEQFF. The CDR3 nucleotides read TGCGCCAGCAGCTTACTCGACGGACTAGCGGGGGGTCTCAGCTCCTACAATGAGCAGTTCTTC.

This chain joins TRBV5-4 and TRBJ2-5, with a possible D match to TRBD1 (5 bases). This CDR3 comprises 17 residues. The ends were cut back, 0 bases at V and 2 bases at J, with 17 bases in the middle. Germline V gene data show CDR1 as SGHNT and CDR2 as YYREEE (reference sequence). CDR3 region: CASSLASWGLLQETQYF. The CDR3, as DNA: TGTGCCAGCAGCTTGGCGAGTTGGGGCCTATTACAAGAGACCCAGTACTTC.

This chain connects TRBV7-2 to TRBJ2-7; no firm D call. The CDR3 is 15 residues long. V was shortened by 5 bases and J by 0 bases, with 14 bases between the two germline ends. In germline, CDR1 is SGHTA, CDR2 FQGNSA. The CDR3: CASSPTVLTSYEQYF. The CDR3 DNA is TGTGCCAGCAGCCCGACCGTTTTAACCTCCTACGAGCAGTACTTC.

CDR3 residues: CSVEEFSSGKRYEQFF. The CDR3 nucleotides are TGCAGCGTTGAAGAATTTTCTAGCGGGAAGAGGTATGAGCAGTTCTTC. V usage is TRBV29-1 and J usage is TRBJ2-1, with 9 positions matching TRBD2. V gave up 0 bases and J gave up 8 bases; unmatched junction bases: 11. This CDR3 spans 16 amino acids. Germline lookup yields CDR1 SQVTM and CDR2 ANQGSEA.

This chain joins TRBV11-2 and TRBJ2-1; TRBD2 agrees at 10 bases. CDR1 and CDR2 from the germline V gene are SGHAT and FQNNGV. This CDR3 contains 16 residues. V shed 6 bases, J shed 5 bases, and the junction held 10 bases outside the gene matches. The CDR3 DNA sequence: TGTGCCAGCAGGCAAGCCGGGACTAGCGTTAACAATGAGCAGTTCTTC. Its protein is CASRQAGTSVNNEQFF.

The genes are TRBV10-3 and TRBJ1-1; D is unresolved. Trimming removed 0 bases at V and 5 bases at J, with 13 bases between. Germline assignment: CDR1 ENHRY and CDR2 SYGVKD. The CDR3 runs to 15 residues. DNA for the CDR3: TGTGCCATCAGTGAGTCCGCGGCGCTGGAGACTGAAGCTTTCTTT. This translates into CAISESAALETEAFF.

The V call is TRBV25-1, the J call TRBJ1-2; TRBD1 aligns across 9 bases. With V trimmed by 1 base and J by 0 bases, 3 bases remained unmatched. Germline CDR1 MGHDK, CDR2 SYGVNS. The CDR3 is 16 amino acids. CDR3 in amino acids: CASSESGTGTNYGYTF. DNA for the CDR3: TGTGCCAGCAGTGAATCCGGGACAGGGACTAACTATGGCTACACCTTC.

The chain links TRBV28 to TRBJ1-1; 8 bases agree with TRBD1. Germline V lookup: CDR1 MDHEN, CDR2 SYDVKM. CDR3 length equals 16 residues. The V gene end was trimmed by 6 bases and the J gene end by 0 bases; junction bases not matched to a gene: 9. In nucleotides, the CDR3 is TGTGCCAGCAGCTACATCCCGGGACAGGTGAACACTGAAGCTTTCTTT. Protein: CASSYIPGQVNTEAFF.

The chain has TRBV18 and TRBJ2-3; D is undetermined. CDR1 is KGHSH and CDR2 is LQKENI in the germline V gene. This CDR3 region has 13 residues. The germline V and J ends were trimmed by 7 bases and 2 bases, with 10 bases remaining between them. CDR3 sequence reads: CASLYTPTDTQYF. The CDR3 DNA reads TGTGCCAGCTTATATACCCCCACAGATACGCAGTATTTT.

The chain joins TRBV14 to TRBJ1-1; D gene uncertain. Germline values: CDR1 SGHDN, CDR2 FVKESK. The CDR3 consists of 13 residues. V lost 1 base and J lost 8, with 11 bases in between. CDR3: CASSQGNSLEAFF. Written as DNA, the CDR3 is TGTGCCAGCAGCCAAGGGAATTCTTTGGAAGCTTTCTTT. Full variable domain (remainder filled in from reference TRBV14 and TRBJ1-1): EAGVTQFPSHSVIEKGQTVTLRCDPISGHDNLYWYRRVMGKEIKFLLHFVKESKQDESGMPNNRFLAERTGGTYSTLKVQPAELEDSGVYFCASSQGNSLEAFFGQGTRLTVV.

This chain uses TRBV9 with TRBJ1-2; TRBD1 matches at 7 bases. Per the germline V gene, CDR1 is SGDLS and CDR2 is YYNGEE. V gave up 0 bases and J gave up 4 bases; unmatched junction bases: 21. The CDR3 sequence is 20 residues long. The DNA of the CDR3 is TGTGCCAGCAGCGTAGGGGGAGGAGGGGGCTTTAGGACGGAGCCCTATGGCTACACCTTC. It codes for CASSVGGGGGFRTEPYGYTF. The variable domain in full, with the rest retrieved from reference TRBV9 and TRBJ1-2, is DSGVTQTPKHLITATGQRVTLRCSPRSGDLSVYWYQQSLDQGLQFLIQYYNGEERAKGNILERFSAQQFPDLHSELNLSSLELGDSALYFCASSVGGGGGFRTEPYGYTFGSGTRLTVV.

The chain uses TRBV11-3 and TRBJ2-1; the match to TRBD2 covers 9 bases. The CDR3 length is 17 residues. Trimming removed 5 bases from V and 0 bases from J; junction bases left unmatched: 8. The germline V gene has CDR1 SGHNT and CDR2 YENEEA. In nucleotides, the CDR3 is TGTGCCAGCAGCGCTAGCGGGATCTATAGCTCCTACAATGAGCAGTTCTTC. Amino acids: CASSASGIYSSYNEQFF.

V and J are TRBV5-4 and TRBJ1-1; TRBD1 matches at 9 bases. This CDR3 has 18 amino acids. V shed 4 bases, J shed 4 bases, and the junction held 17 bases outside the gene matches. The germline V gene has CDR1 SGHNT and CDR2 YYREEE (reference sequence). The CDR3 region is CASSVQRGDRVTGTEAFF. CDR3 sequence (DNA): TGTGCCAGCAGCGTCCAGCGGGGGGACAGGGTCACGGGCACTGAAGCTTTCTTT.

This rearrangement joins TRBV27 to TRBJ2-1; D unclear. Trimming removed 1 base from V and 6 bases from J, with 1 base in between. This CDR3 contains 11 residues. In germline, CDR1 is MNHEY, CDR2 SMNVEV (reference sequence). Here the CDR3 DNA reads TGTGCCAGCAGTTTATTCAATGAGCAGTTCTTC. Protein sequence: CASSLFNEQFF.

The chain couples TRBV12-5 to TRBJ2-7, with D possibly matching TRBD2 (6 bases). The CDR3 has 17 residues. The ends were cut back, 0 bases at V and 3 bases at J, with 18 bases in the middle. Per germline, CDR1 LGHNT and CDR2 FRNRAP. The CDR3 DNA follows: TGTGCTAGTGGTTTGGTCTCTGGGGGGTCCCGAATCTACGAGCAGTACGTC. Its protein product is CASGLVSGGSRIYEQYV.

V and J are TRBV19 and TRBJ1-1; tentatively, D is TRBD1 (6 bases). Germline CDR1 LNHDA, CDR2 SQIVND (reference sequence). CDR3 length equals 15 residues. Trimming cost V 1 base and J 0 bases, with 9 bases left between them. Here the CDR3 reads CASSIGTGLNTEAFF. The CDR3 nucleotides read TGTGCCAGTAGTATAGGCACAGGGTTGAACACTGAAGCTTTCTTT.

The chain combines TRBV4-2 with TRBJ1-1; possibly TRBD1 for D (5 bases). CDR3 length: 15 residues. Germline lookup yields CDR1 LGHNA and CDR2 YNFKEQ. The V end was cut by 1 base, the J end by 3 bases, with 12 bases between. The CDR3 DNA follows: TGTGCCAGCAGCCAAGGGGCCGGGGGAGACACTGAAGCTTTCTTT. Its translation is CASSQGAGGDTEAFF.

The chain uses TRBV5-6 and TRBJ2-1; TRBD2 might be the D (5 bases). The germline V gene encodes CDR1 SGHDT and CDR2 YYEEEE. Trimming cost V 0 bases and J 9 bases, with 7 bases left between them. The CDR3 spans 12 residues. CDR3: CASSLGGGEQFF. The CDR3 DNA reads as TGTGCCAGCAGCTTGGGAGGAGGTGAGCAGTTCTTC. Together with reference TRBV5-6 and TRBJ2-1, the CDR3 gives the full variable domain: DAGVTQSPTHLIKTRGQQVTLRCSPKSGHDTVSWYQQALGQGPQFIFQYYEEEERQRGNFPDRFSGHQFPNYSSELNVNALLLGDSALYLCASSLGGGEQFFGPGTRLTVL.

The chain joins TRBV3-1 (or the pseudogene TRBV3-2) to TRBJ2-1; D is perhaps TRBD2 (6 bases). Between the trimmed V and J ends, which lost 4 bases and 8 bases, there was a span of 15 bases. This CDR3 has 14 residues. Germline CDR1 and CDR2: LGHDT and YNNKEL (reference sequence). The CDR3, as DNA: TGTGCCAGCAGCCTCCCGGGACTGGCGGATGAGCAGTTCTTC. This codes for CASSLPGLADEQFF.